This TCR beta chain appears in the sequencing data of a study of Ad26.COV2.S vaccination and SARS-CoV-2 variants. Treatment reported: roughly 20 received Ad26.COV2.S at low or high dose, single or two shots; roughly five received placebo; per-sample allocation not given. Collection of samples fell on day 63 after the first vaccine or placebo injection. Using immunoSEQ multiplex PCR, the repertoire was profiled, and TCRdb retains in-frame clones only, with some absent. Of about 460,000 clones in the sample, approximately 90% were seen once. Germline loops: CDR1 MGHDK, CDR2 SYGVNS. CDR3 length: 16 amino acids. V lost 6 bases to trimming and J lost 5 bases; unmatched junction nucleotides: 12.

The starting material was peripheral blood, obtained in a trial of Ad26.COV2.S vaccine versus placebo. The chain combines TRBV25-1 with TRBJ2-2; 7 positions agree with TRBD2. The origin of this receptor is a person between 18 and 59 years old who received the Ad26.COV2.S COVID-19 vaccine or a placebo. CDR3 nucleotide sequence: TGTGCCAGCAGAGATCCGGTCGGGGGGACGACCGGGGAGCTGTTTTTT. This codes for CASRDPVGGTTGELFF.